The 18 T cell receptor beta chains below were found in one sample sequenced in a study of T cell changes during pregnancy in multiple sclerosis. Sequencing was performed with immunoSEQ multiplex PCR; in TCRdb, only in-frame clones are kept and a portion is missing. The table lists 45,000 or so clones, about 87% of them singletons. The sequencing here drew on peripheral blood, taken in the first trimester of pregnancy. Receptors originate from a female donor with multiple sclerosis, enrolled in a pregnancy study.

This chain links TRBV5-1 with TRBJ2-1; D is perhaps TRBD2 (6 bases). The CDR3 sequence is 15 residues long. Germline-derived CDR1 and CDR2 are SGHRS and YFSETQ. The V end was cut by 0 bases, the J end by 2 bases, with 9 bases between. CDR3 loop: CASSLAAGPYNEQFF. CDR3 nucleotides: TGCGCCAGCAGCTTGGCGGCGGGGCCCTACAATGAGCAGTTCTTC.

This sequence joins TRBV27 and TRBJ2-1, with TRBD2 matching 9 bases. With V trimmed by 5 bases and J by 5 bases, 7 bases remained unmatched. The V gene's germline CDR1 is MNHEY and CDR2 SMNVEV (reference sequence). The CDR3 length is 15 residues. Here the CDR3 reads CASSVERGADNEQFF. The CDR3 region has the DNA TGTGCCAGCAGTGTGGAGCGGGGGGCCGACAATGAGCAGTTCTTC.

The chain combines TRBV27 with TRBJ1-2; 11 bases fit TRBD1. The CDR3 extends over 18 amino acids. After removal of 3 bases from V and 7 bases from J, the junction contained 16 bases not matched to a gene. Germline assignment: CDR1 MNHEY and CDR2 SMNVEV (reference sequence). CDR3 amino acids: CASSFDGDRGSRVGGYTF. The CDR3 nucleotides are TGTGCCAGCAGTTTCGACGGGGACAGGGGGTCAAGGGTGGGTGGCTACACCTTC.

This chain connects TRBV2 to TRBJ2-5; 10 positions match TRBD1. The germline V gene encodes CDR1 SNHLY and CDR2 FYNNEI. The ends lost 10 bases at V and 2 bases at J; junction bases unmatched: 10. CDR3 size: 15 residues. In DNA form, the CDR3 reads TGTGCCACCCTAACGTCGGGACAGGGGCAAGAGACCCAGTACTTC. Its translation is CATLTSGQGQETQYF.

The V and J genes are TRBV27 and TRBJ2-1; TRBD2 matches at 9 bases. The ends lost 4 bases at V and 7 bases at J; junction bases unmatched: 14. The CDR3 spans 17 residues. Germline CDR1 and CDR2: MNHEY and SMNVEV (reference sequence). CDR3 residues: CASSSPLIAGVLNEQFF. The CDR3 nucleotides read TGTGCCAGCAGTTCTCCCCTCATAGCGGGGGTTTTAAATGAGCAGTTCTTC.

The chain links TRBV12-5 to TRBJ2-1; D perhaps matches TRBD2 (5 bases). This CDR3 contains 11 residues. Trimming left V 4 bases short and J 11 bases short, with 9 bases between. CDR1 LGHNT and CDR2 FRNRAP come from the germline V gene. The chain's CDR3 is CASGSGVKQFF. The CDR3 DNA sequence: TGTGCTAGTGGTTCCGGGGTGAAGCAGTTCTTC. Full variable domain (outside the CDR3, taken from reference TRBV12-5 and TRBJ2-1): DARVTQTPRHKVTEMGQEVTMRCQPILGHNTVFWYRQTMMQGLELLAYFRNRAPLDDSGMPKDRFSAEMPDATLATLKIQPSEPRDSAVYFCASGSGVKQFFGPGTRLTVL.

In the case of this clone: The sample holds other DNA sequences that translate to the same CDR3. CDR3 region: CASRGQGGQPQHF. CDR3 nucleotide sequence: TGTGCCAGCCGCGGACAGGGAGGTCAGCCCCAGCATTTT. The chain combines TRBV2 with TRBJ1-5; 8 bases align to TRBD1. The CDR3 is made up of 13 amino acids. V dropped 8 bases and J dropped 6; count of bases not matched to a gene: 6. CDR1 and CDR2 (germline): SNHLY, FYNNEI.

The CDR3 spells CSAKETGPNSPLHF. The CDR3 DNA follows: TGCAGCGCTAAAGAGACAGGACCCAATTCACCCCTCCACTTT. The gene calls are TRBV29-1 and TRBJ1-6; D possibly corresponds to TRBD1 (6 bases). V dropped 7 bases and J dropped 7 bases, with 17 bases sitting between them. Germline V gene sequence: CDR1 SQVTM, CDR2 ANQGSEA. This CDR3 is 14 amino acids long.

The chain uses TRBV6-1 and TRBJ1-3; D gene uncertain. Germline V lookup: CDR1 MNHNS, CDR2 SASEGT. The CDR3 covers 14 residues. Between the trimmed V and J ends, which lost 1 base and 4 bases, there was a span of 8 bases. CDR3 sequence reads: CASSEGEGGNTIYF. The DNA for the CDR3 is TGTGCCAGCAGTGAAGGAGAGGGAGGAAACACCATATATTTT.

This rearrangement joins TRBV10-3 to TRBJ2-5; D is perhaps TRBD1 (6 bases). The ends were cut back, 4 bases at V and 2 bases at J, with 14 bases in the middle. Germline CDR1 ENHRY, CDR2 SYGVKD. The CDR3 runs to 15 residues. CDR3 nucleotide sequence: TGTGCCATCAGTGTAGCATCAGGGGAGCAAGAGACCCAGTACTTC. Protein product: CAISVASGEQETQYF.

J is TRBJ2-1 and V is TRBV5-1, with D uncertain. Between the trimmed V and J ends, which lost 2 bases and 5 bases, there was a span of 14 bases. Germline V gene lookup returns CDR1 SGHRS and CDR2 YFSETQ. The CDR3 consists of 15 residues. As DNA, the CDR3 is TGCGCCAGCAGCTTTTCCATCGGTCCCAACAATGAGCAGTTCTTC. It yields the protein CASSFSIGPNNEQFF. Full variable domain (rest looked up from reference TRBV5-1 and TRBJ2-1): KAGVTQTPRYLIKTRGQQVTLSCSPISGHRSVSWYQQTPGQGLQFLFEYFSETQRNKGNFPGRFSGRQFSNSRSEMNVSTLELGDSALYLCASSFSIGPNNEQFFGPGTRLTVL.

The table lists this clone with a count of one. The chain combines TRBV7-9 with TRBJ2-1; 11 bases are shared with TRBD2. This CDR3 has 16 amino acids. V was clipped by 2 bases and J by 6 bases; unmatched bases: 6. Germline V CDR1 and CDR2: SEHNR, FQNEAQ (reference sequence). This CDR3 is CASSLSGTSGTNEQFF. The CDR3 nucleotides read TGTGCCAGCAGCTTATCCGGGACTAGCGGAACCAATGAGCAGTTCTTC.

On this clone: At one of its ends the junction is not consistent with the germline gene, which may arise from a read error. Here the CDR3 DNA reads TGTGCTAGCAGCTTAGCCCCACAGGGTATCTCCTACGAGCAGTACTTC. Residues: CASSLAPQGISYEQYF. The V gene is TRBV7-7, the J gene TRBJ2-7; D is possibly TRBD1 (6 bases). Germline-derived CDR1 and CDR2 are SSHAT and FNYEAQ (reference sequence). The CDR3 runs to 16 residues.

The chain combines TRBV6-5 with TRBJ1-5; D may be TRBD1 (6 bases). The germline gives CDR1 MNHEY, CDR2 SVGAGI. The CDR3 is 15 amino acids. Trimming took 6 bases from V and 7 from J, leaving 19 bases between them. CDR3 bases: TGTGCCAGCAGCCACCCTCATCCAGGGGACCAGCCCCAGCATTTT. Translating it yields CASSHPHPGDQPQHF.

The V and J genes are TRBV30 and TRBJ1-3; D might be TRBD1 (5 bases). Germline loops: CDR1 GTSNPN, CDR2 SVGIG (reference sequence). V lost 6 bases and J lost 2, with 11 bases in between. The CDR3 loop spans 13 amino acids. The CDR3 region has the DNA TGTGCCTGTACTACAGGACCTGGAAACACCATATATTTT. Translating it yields CACTTGPGNTIYF.

The chain employs TRBV2 and TRBJ1-1; 9 bases match TRBD1. J lost 4 bases, V lost 5 bases, and 5 bases had no gene match. From germline, CDR1 is SNHLY and CDR2 FYNNEI. The CDR3 has 14 residues. CDR3 residues: CASSLQGAGTEAFF. The CDR3 region has the DNA TGTGCCAGCAGTCTACAGGGGGCCGGCACTGAAGCTTTCTTT.

The V call is TRBV10-3, the J call TRBJ1-5, with unresolved D. The CDR3 totals 15 residues. The V end was cut by 4 bases, the J end by 1 base, with 11 bases between. In germline, CDR1 is ENHRY, CDR2 SYGVKD. The CDR3 is CAISGETGSNQPQHF. CDR3 bases: TGTGCCATCAGTGGAGAGACGGGGAGCAATCAGCCCCAGCATTTT.

CDR3 amino acids: CGRGRRGIPDSGANVLTF. In nucleotides, the CDR3 is TGTGGCAGAGGGAGGCGGGGGATCCCCGACTCTGGGGCCAACGTCCTGACTTTC. This chain connects TRBV7-5 to TRBJ2-6; the table's TRBD2 call for D was not verified on the DNA. TRBV7-5 is reported as a pseudogene. The CDR3 runs to 18 residues.